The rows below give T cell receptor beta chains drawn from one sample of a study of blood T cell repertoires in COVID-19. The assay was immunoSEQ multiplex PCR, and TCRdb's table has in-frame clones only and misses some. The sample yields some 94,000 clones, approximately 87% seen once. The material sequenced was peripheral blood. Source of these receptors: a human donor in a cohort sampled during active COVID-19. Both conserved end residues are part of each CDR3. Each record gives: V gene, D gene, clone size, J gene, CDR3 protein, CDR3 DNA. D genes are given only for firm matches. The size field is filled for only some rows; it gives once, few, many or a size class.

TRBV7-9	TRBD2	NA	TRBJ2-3	CASSRTSGSTDTQYF	TGTGCCAGCAGCCGGACTAGCGGAAGCACAGATACGCAGTATTTT
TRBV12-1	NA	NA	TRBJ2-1	CASSLPGTSGRLGRTYNEQFF	TGTGCCAGCAGTTTACCCGGGACTAGCGGGAGGCTCGGAAGAACCTACAATGAGCAGTTCTTC
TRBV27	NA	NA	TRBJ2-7	CANRGFGLAVLESSYEQYF	TGTGCCAACAGGGGCTTCGGGCTAGCGGTCCTTGAGAGCTCCTACGAGCAGTACTTC
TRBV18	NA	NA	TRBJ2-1	CASSPQGFSYNEQFF	TGTGCCAGCTCACCCCAGGGATTTTCCTACAATGAGCAGTTCTTC
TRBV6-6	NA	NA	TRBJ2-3	CASRPQGLGGADTQYF	TGTGCCAGCAGGCCACAGGGCCTCGGCGGCGCAGATACGCAGTATTTT
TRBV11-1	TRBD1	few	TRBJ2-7	CASSRQGSYEQYF	TGTGCCAGCAGCCGACAGGGGTCATACGAGCAGTACTTC
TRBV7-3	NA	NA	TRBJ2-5	CASSLGPGGLGQETQYF	TGTGCCAGCAGCTTAGGTCCAGGGGGGTTAGGTCAAGAGACCCAGTACTTC
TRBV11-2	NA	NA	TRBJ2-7	CASAPPNSYEQYF	TGTGCCAGCGCCCCTCCTAACTCCTACGAGCAGTACTTC
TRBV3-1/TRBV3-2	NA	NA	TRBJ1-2	CASSPTGRDLYGYTF	TGTGCCAGCAGCCCTACAGGGCGCGACCTTTATGGCTACACCTTC
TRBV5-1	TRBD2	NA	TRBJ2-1	CASSLVFSGGIRTYNEQFF	TGCGCCAGCAGCTTGGTTTTTAGCGGGGGGATTAGAACCTACAATGAGCAGTTCTTC
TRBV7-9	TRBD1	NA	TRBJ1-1	CASSPLTGFSPSNTEAFF	TGTGCCAGCAGCCCACTGACAGGGTTTAGTCCGTCGAACACTGAAGCTTTCTTT
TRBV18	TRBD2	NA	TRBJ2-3	CASSPTRLAGVADTQYF	TGTGCCAGCTCACCTACGAGGCTAGCGGGAGTTGCAGATACGCAGTATTTT
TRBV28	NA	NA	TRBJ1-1	CASSVYQGMDTEAFF	TGTGCCAGCAGTGTATACCAGGGGATGGACACTGAAGCTTTCTTT
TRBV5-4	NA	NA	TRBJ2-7	CASSLYPLEQYF	TGTGCCAGCAGCCTATACCCCCTCGAGCAGTACTTC
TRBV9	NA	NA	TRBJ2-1	CASSPSGPYNEQFF	TGTGCCAGCAGCCCCAGCGGACCCTACAATGAGCAGTTCTTC
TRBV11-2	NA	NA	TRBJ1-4	CASSLDSLKNGGINEKLFF	TGTGCCAGCAGCTTAGACTCCCTGAAGAACGGGGGGATTAATGAAAAACTGTTTTTT
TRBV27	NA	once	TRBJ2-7	CASSPGYEQYF	TGTGCCAGCTCGCCGGGTTACGAGCAGTACTTC
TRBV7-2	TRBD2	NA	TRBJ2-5	CASSRGGDSETQYF	TGTGCCAGCAGCCGCGGGGGAGACAGCGAGACCCAGTACTTC
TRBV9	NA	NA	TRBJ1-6	CASSVERDSYNSPLHF	TGTGCCAGCAGCGTAGAGAGGGACTCCTATAATTCACCCCTCCACTTT
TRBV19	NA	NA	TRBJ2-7	CASSQTEEYEQYF	TGTGCCAGCAGCCAGACAGAGGAGTACGAGCAGTACTTC
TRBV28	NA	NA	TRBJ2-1	CASSARQVYNEQFF	TGTGCCAGCAGTGCACGACAGGTCTACAATGAGCAGTTCTTC
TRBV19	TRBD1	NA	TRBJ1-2	CASKQGAIGYGYTF	TGTGCCAGTAAACAGGGGGCGATCGGCTATGGCTACACCTTC
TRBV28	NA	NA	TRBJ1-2	CASTVTGANYGYTF	TGTGCCAGCACTGTGACAGGCGCTAACTATGGCTACACCTTC
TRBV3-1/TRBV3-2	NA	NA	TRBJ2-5	CASSRGRGLETQYF	TGTGCCAGCAGCCGCGGTCGGGGGTTGGAGACCCAGTACTTC